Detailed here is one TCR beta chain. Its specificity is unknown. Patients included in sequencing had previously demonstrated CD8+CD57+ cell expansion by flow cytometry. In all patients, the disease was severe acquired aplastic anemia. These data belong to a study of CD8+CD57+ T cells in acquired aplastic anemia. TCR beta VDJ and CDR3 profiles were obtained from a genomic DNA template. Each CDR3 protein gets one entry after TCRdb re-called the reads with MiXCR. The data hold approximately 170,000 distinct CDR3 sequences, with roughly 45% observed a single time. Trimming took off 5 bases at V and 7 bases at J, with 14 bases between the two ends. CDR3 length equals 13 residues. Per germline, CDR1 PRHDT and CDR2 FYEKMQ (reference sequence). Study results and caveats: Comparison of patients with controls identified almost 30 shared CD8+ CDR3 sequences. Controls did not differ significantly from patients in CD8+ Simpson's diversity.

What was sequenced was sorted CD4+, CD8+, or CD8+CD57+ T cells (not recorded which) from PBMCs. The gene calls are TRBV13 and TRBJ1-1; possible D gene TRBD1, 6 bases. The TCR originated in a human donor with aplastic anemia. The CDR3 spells CASSPSGRGEAFF. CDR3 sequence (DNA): TGTGCCAGCAGCCCGTCGGGCAGGGGTGAAGCTTTCTTT.